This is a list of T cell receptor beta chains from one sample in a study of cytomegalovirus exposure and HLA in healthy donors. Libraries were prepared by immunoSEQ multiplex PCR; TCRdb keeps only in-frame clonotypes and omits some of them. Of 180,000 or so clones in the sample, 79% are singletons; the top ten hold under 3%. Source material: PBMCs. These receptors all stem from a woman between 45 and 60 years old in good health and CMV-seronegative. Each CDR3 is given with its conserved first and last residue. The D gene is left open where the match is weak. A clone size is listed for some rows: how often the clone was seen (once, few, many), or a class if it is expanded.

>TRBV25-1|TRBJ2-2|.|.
CASSRVGRATGELFF
TGTGCCAGCAGTAGGGTAGGCAGGGCCACCGGGGAGCTGTTTTTT
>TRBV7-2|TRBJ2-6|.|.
CASSLGGGSGANVLTF
TGTGCCAGCAGCTTGGGAGGGGGTTCTGGGGCCAACGTCCTGACTTTC
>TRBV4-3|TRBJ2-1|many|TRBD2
CASSQGLAGGVDEQFF
TGCGCCAGCAGCCAAGGACTAGCGGGAGGAGTTGATGAGCAGTTCTTC
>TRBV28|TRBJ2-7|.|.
CASQDRRAGLLNYEQYF
TGTGCCAGCCAGGACAGGAGGGCGGGACTCCTAAACTACGAGCAGTACTTC
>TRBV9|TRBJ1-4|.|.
CASSVRLGEKLFF
TGTGCCAGCAGCGTCAGGTTAGGTGAAAAACTGTTTTTT
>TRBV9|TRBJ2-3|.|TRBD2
CASSVRSFPGGGPDTQYF
TGTGCCAGCAGCGTACGTAGCTTCCCGGGAGGGGGGCCAGATACGCAGTATTTT
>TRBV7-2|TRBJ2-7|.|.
CASSSSGISHF
TGTGCCAGCAGCTCTTCCGGGATATCTCACTTC
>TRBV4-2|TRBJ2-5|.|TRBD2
CASSQDGTSGGETQYF
TGTGCCAGCAGCCAAGATGGGACTAGCGGGGGAGAGACCCAGTACTTC
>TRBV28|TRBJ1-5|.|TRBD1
CASMDRGNQPQHF
TGTGCCTCGATGGACAGGGGCAATCAGCCCCAGCATTTT
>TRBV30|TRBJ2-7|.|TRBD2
CAWSFSGGHAYEQYF
TGTGCCTGGAGTTTTAGCGGGGGACACGCCTACGAGCAGTACTTC
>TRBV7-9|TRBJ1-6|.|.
CASSSQTSGHSPLHF
TGTGCCAGCAGCTCACAAACGTCAGGCCATTCACCCCTCCACTTT
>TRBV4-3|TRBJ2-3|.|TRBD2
CASSQQSGMSTDTQYF
TGCGCCAGCAGCCAACAGAGCGGGATGAGCACAGATACGCAGTATTTT
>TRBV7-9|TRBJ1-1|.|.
CASSTPNTEAFF
TGTGCCAGCAGCACTCCGAACACTGAAGCTTTCTTT
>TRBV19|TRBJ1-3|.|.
CASSPRGGVSGNTIYF
TGTGCCAGTAGTCCACGGGGTGGGGTCTCTGGAAACACCATATATTTT
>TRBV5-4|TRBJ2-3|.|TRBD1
CASSLGTGTSTDTQYF
TGTGCCAGCAGCTTGGGGACAGGGACGTCCACAGATACGCAGTATTTT
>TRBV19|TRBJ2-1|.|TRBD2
CASSNRGGRDEQFF
TGTGCCAGTAGCAATCGGGGGGGCCGGGATGAGCAGTTCTTC
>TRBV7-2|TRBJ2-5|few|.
CASSPNVGSWETQYF
TGTGCCAGCAGCCCCAATGTGGGGAGTTGGGAGACCCAGTACTTC
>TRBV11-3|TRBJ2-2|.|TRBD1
CASSFTRTGGTGELFF
TGTGCCAGCAGCTTCACCCGGACAGGGGGGACCGGGGAGCTGTTTTTT
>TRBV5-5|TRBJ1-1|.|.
CASSLQVNGNTEAFF
TGTGCCAGCAGCTTGCAGGTAAACGGGAACACTGAAGCTTTCTTT
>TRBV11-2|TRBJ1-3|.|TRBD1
CASSQTDRGQGNTIYF
TGTGCCAGCAGTCAAACAGACAGGGGCCAGGGAAACACCATATATTTT
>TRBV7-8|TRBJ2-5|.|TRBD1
CASRPRGPGETQYF
TGTGCCAGCAGACCCAGGGGGCCTGGCGAGACCCAGTACTTC
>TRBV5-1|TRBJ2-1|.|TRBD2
CASTKGSSSGGFYNEQFF
TGCGCCAGCACCAAGGGCTCCTCTAGCGGGGGGTTTTACAATGAGCAGTTCTTC
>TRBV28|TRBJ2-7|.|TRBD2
CASSLPSGTYEQYF
TGTGCCAGCAGTTTACCTAGCGGGACCTACGAGCAGTACTTC
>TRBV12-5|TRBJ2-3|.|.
CASGLVGGDTQYF
TGTGCTAGTGGTTTGGTGGGGGGAGATACGCAGTATTTT
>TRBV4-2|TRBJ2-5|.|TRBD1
CASSQGHSLGQAQETQYF
TGTGCCAGCAGCCAAGGTCATTCCCTTGGACAGGCTCAAGAGACCCAGTACTTC
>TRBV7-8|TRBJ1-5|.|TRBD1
CASSLAGQGVTQPQHF
TGTGCCAGCAGCTTAGCGGGACAGGGGGTCACTCAGCCCCAGCATTTT
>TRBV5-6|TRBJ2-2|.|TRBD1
CASSLVGQGAGLTGELFF
TGTGCCAGCAGCTTGGTAGGACAGGGGGCGGGCCTCACCGGGGAGCTGTTTTTT